This T cell receptor beta chain was retrieved from a study of post-analysis software for immune sequencing data. Points on this clonotype: What it binds is not known.

Tagging with unique molecular identifiers was a feature of the TCR beta cDNA libraries. MiXCR, applied by TCRdb to the PCR reads, yields one record per CDR3 protein. The table includes roughly 600,000 distinct CDR3 sequences, 44% detected once. Findings and limits, study-wide: A handful of TRBV segments were significantly more frequent in patients than in controls. TRBV5-6, TRBV5-1 and TRBV20-1 were among these segments.

The length of the CDR3 is 16 residues. Germline CDR1 MGHRA, CDR2 YSYEKL. V trimming: 4 bases; J trimming: 4 bases; junction bases outside the gene matches: 7. The receptor comes from a girl aged 10 to 17 with multiple sclerosis. The rearrangement links TRBV4-1 to TRBJ2-3, with 11 bases aligning to TRBD2. Sequenced input: blood. The CDR3 protein is CASSRYPGLAADTQYF. CDR3 nucleotides: TGCGCCAGCAGCCGTTACCCGGGACTAGCGGCAGATACGCAGTATTTT.